This TCR beta chain was sequenced for a study of response to subunit inactivated influenza vaccine (dated by TCRdb to the late 2010s). About the study as a whole: Deep quantitative profiling of the T cell receptor repertoire was used in the study to follow responses to a trivalent subunit inactivated influenza vaccine.

The full study reports these points: The authors proposed that each seasonal influenza vaccination may bring in only a limited number of new T cells.

The CDR3 runs 12 amino acids, cysteine and phenylalanine included. Only the CDR3 DNA is retained, 36 bases long and in frame from the first base. As encoded in the germline V gene (reference sequence), CDR1 is DFQATT while CDR2 is SNEGSKA. The junction carries 7 bases between V and J, which are trimmed by 7 bases and 0 bases respectively. This clonotype was detected ten times or more. Its antigen target is currently unknown. Base qualities are not provided; no much larger clone lies one nucleotide away. The method behind the library was RT-PCR. Sequencing instrument: Illumina HiSeq 2500. TCRdb passed the public sequencing reads through fastp at Q25 and MiXCR, retaining productive beta sequences. For every CDR3 protein sequence, its rows merge into one entry that carries the most common genes and DNA. The sample table shows about 700,000 distinct CDR3 sequences, and approximately 13% are seen once. Jointly, the top ten make up approximately 6.5% of the sample.

The source was PBMCs from blood, collected around 14 days before vaccination. This chain is built from TRBV20-1 and TRBJ1-3, with the D segment identity uncertain. This sequence was found in a man between 50 and 59 years old who received an inactivated influenza vaccine. Donor details come from another sample of the same person, matched by shared clones. DNA sequence: TGCAGTGTGTCCTACTCTGGAAACACCATATATTTT. Its coded protein is CSVSYSGNTIYF.